The source of this T cell receptor (beta chain) is a study of T cells expressing NK-cell markers. From the 5' RACE reads, TCRdb lists one entry per CDR3 protein and no DNA. Its table records some 440,000 distinct CDR3 sequences. Germline V gives CDR1 SGHTA, CDR2 FQGNSA. The CDR3 is made up of 13 amino acids. The sample was blood T cells: a sorted CD56 or NKG2C T cell subset, CD4+ or CD8+ T cells, or bulk PBMC T cells (not recorded which). The rearrangement links TRBV7-2 to TRBJ2-5; TCRdb's assignment of TRBD2 cannot be checked, as there is no DNA. The source is a woman aged 45-59 years in good health. CDR3 sequence: CASSRGGKETQYF.